Presented here are 29 T cell receptor beta chains from one specimen sequenced in a study of response to subunit inactivated influenza vaccine. TCRdb independently ran MiXCR on the RT-PCR reads; one entry per CDR3 protein. The data contain about 830,000 distinct CDR3 sequences, less than 20% of them singletons. The input for sequencing was PBMCs from blood, taken roughly 5 days after vaccination. The origin of the receptors is a man in his fifties who received an inactivated influenza vaccine.

The chain combines TRBV7-9 with TRBJ2-7; D perhaps matches TRBD1 (5 bases). This CDR3 region has 15 residues. V lost 1 base, J lost 3 bases, and 13 bases lay in between. CDR1 and CDR2 from the germline V gene are SEHNR and FQNEAQ (reference sequence). The CDR3 protein is CASSLVGGHNYEQYF. The CDR3 nucleotides are TGTGCCAGCAGCTTAGTGGGCGGACATAACTACGAGCAGTACTTC.

This clonotype was found many times. This chain uses TRBV6-5 with TRBJ1-6, with D possibly being TRBD1 (5 bases). V lost 4 bases and J 2 bases, leaving 9 bases between the germline ends. The germline CDR1 and CDR2 sequences are MNHEY and SVGAGI. The CDR3 has 15 amino acids. For the CDR3, the DNA is TGTGCCAGCAGTTCTCAGGGCACCTATAATTCACCCCTCCACTTT. Translation: CASSSQGTYNSPLHF.

The V call is TRBV5-1, the J call TRBJ1-2; D ambiguous. Trimming shortened V by 1 base and J by 7 bases, and 11 bases separated the two germline ends. The germline CDR1 and CDR2 sequences are SGHRS and YFSETQ. The CDR3 loop spans 13 amino acids. DNA for the CDR3: TGCGCCAGCAGCTTGAGCCGGGGTGGTGGCTACACCTTC. It yields the protein CASSLSRGGGYTF.

V usage is TRBV18 and J usage is TRBJ1-2; a weak D match, TRBD1 (5 bases). The V end was cut by 1 base, the J end by 4 bases, with 13 bases between. The length of the CDR3 is 15 residues. Germline CDR1 KGHSH, CDR2 LQKENI. CDR3 protein: CASSPRQGPPYGYTF. Written as DNA, the CDR3 is TGTGCCAGCTCACCACGGCAGGGACCACCCTATGGCTACACCTTC.

CDR3 loop: CASSQDWASTPYEQYF. Written as DNA, the CDR3 is TGCGCCAGCAGCCAAGATTGGGCATCAACCCCCTACGAGCAGTACTTC. The rearrangement links TRBV4-3 to TRBJ2-7; unclear D gene. The ends were cut back, 0 bases at V and 2 bases at J, with 14 bases in the middle. The CDR3 is made up of 16 amino acids. The V gene's germline CDR1 is LGHNA and CDR2 YSLEER.

The table lists this clonotype with a few counts. The V and J genes are TRBV6-5 and TRBJ2-7, with D unclear. CDR3 length equals 14 residues. Per the germline V gene, CDR1 is MNHEY and CDR2 is SVGAGI. V was trimmed by 2 bases and J by 2 bases, leaving 10 bases between them. CDR3 amino acids: CASSYDLSTYEQYF. CDR3 in DNA: TGTGCCAGCAGTTACGATCTGTCGACCTACGAGCAGTACTTC.

This clonotype came up a few times. V usage is TRBV7-2 and J usage is TRBJ1-1; no firm D call. The CDR3 is made up of 13 amino acids. CDR1 and CDR2 (germline): SGHTA, FQGNSA. V gave up 3 bases and J gave up 4 bases, with 9 bases separating them. DNA of the CDR3: TGTGCCAGCAGCTTCGCGACGGCCACTGAAGCTTTCTTT. Protein sequence: CASSFATATEAFF. Supplemented by reference TRBV7-2 and TRBJ1-1, the full variable domain reads GAGVSQSPSNKVTEKGKDVELRCDPISGHTALYWYRQSLGQGLEFLIYFQGNSAPDKSGLPSDRFSAERTGGSVSTLTIQRTQQEDSAVYLCASSFATATEAFFGQGTRLTVV.

The genes are TRBV7-9 and TRBJ2-4, with D perhaps TRBD1 (5 bases). This CDR3 is built from 11 residues. The ends were cut back, 5 bases at V and 11 bases at J, with 10 bases in the middle. Germline values: CDR1 SEHNR, CDR2 FQNEAQ (reference sequence). CDR3 bases: TGTGCCAGCAGCCCACAGGTCCTTCAGTACTTC. It encodes CASSPQVLQYF.

The chain links TRBV3-1 to TRBJ1-1; 9 bases fit TRBD1. Germline V gives CDR1 LGHDT, CDR2 YNNKEL (reference sequence). The CDR3 runs to 16 residues. Unmatched junction bases numbered 11, after V lost 4 bases and J lost 5 bases. In nucleotides, the CDR3 is TGTGCCAGCAGCCCGGACAGGGGAGTCGGAAATACTGAAGCTTTCTTT. This encodes CASSPDRGVGNTEAFF.

The chain combines TRBV7-2 with TRBJ2-3, with D possibly TRBD2 on 5 matching bases. Germline V CDR1 and CDR2: SGHTA, FQGNSA. There are 15 residues in the CDR3. V shed 3 bases and J shed 0 bases, with 10 bases lying between them. The CDR3 region has the DNA TGTGCCAGCAGCTTCCAGCGGTCTAGCACAGATACGCAGTATTTT. Translating gives CASSFQRSSTDTQYF.

There are many counts of this clonotype. The rearrangement uses TRBV29-1 and TRBJ1-5; D call uncertain. This CDR3 contains 15 residues. V lost 6 bases and J 5 bases, leaving 20 bases between the germline ends. Per the germline V gene, CDR1 is SQVTM and CDR2 is ANQGSEA. CDR3 loop: CSVGLNGVSYQPQHF. CDR3 nucleotide sequence: TGCAGCGTAGGCCTCAACGGGGTGAGCTATCAGCCCCAGCATTTT. The entire variable domain, with the rest obtained from reference TRBV29-1 and TRBJ1-5, is as follows: SAVISQKPSRDICQRGTSLTIQCQVDSQVTMMFWYRQQPGQSLTLIATANQGSEATYESGFVIDKFPISRPNLTFSTLTVSNMSPEDSSIYLCSVGLNGVSYQPQHFGDGTRLSIL.

The genes are TRBV20-1 and TRBJ1-1; tentatively, D is TRBD1 (5 bases). V lost 3 bases, J lost 4 bases, and 15 bases lay in between. The germline CDR1 and CDR2 sequences are DFQATT and SNEGSKA (reference sequence). The CDR3 runs to 14 residues. In nucleotides, the CDR3 is TGCAGTGCTAGGGGGGGGGGACGGGCCACTGAAGCTTTCTTT. Residues: CSARGGGRATEAFF.

This clonotype showed up just a few times. The chain recombines TRBV10-3 with TRBJ2-3, with 10 bases fitting TRBD2. The CDR3 is made up of 15 amino acids. The V gene end was trimmed by 6 bases and the J gene end by 4 bases; junction bases not matched to a gene: 7. Germline values: CDR1 ENHRY, CDR2 SYGVKD. This CDR3 is CAIRASGGVADTQYF. The CDR3 coding sequence is TGTGCCATCAGGGCTAGCGGGGGTGTAGCAGATACGCAGTATTTT.

The V gene is TRBV29-1, the J gene TRBJ2-2; 7 bases line up with TRBD2. This CDR3 is built from 15 residues. V shed 0 bases, J shed 8 bases, and the junction held 9 bases outside the gene matches. Per germline, CDR1 SQVTM and CDR2 ANQGSEA. CDR3: CSVEDPGGLFGELFF. The CDR3 nucleotides are TGCAGCGTTGAAGATCCCGGGGGGTTATTTGGGGAGCTGTTTTTT.

This clonotype has only a few counts. J is TRBJ2-1 and V is TRBV15; D possibly corresponds to TRBD1 (6 bases). CDR1 LNHNV and CDR2 YYDKDF come from the germline V gene (reference sequence). V gave up 4 bases and J gave up 4 bases, with 11 bases separating them. This CDR3 comprises 14 residues. CDR3 sequence: CATSKRDTYNEQFF. DNA for the CDR3: TGTGCCACCAGCAAAAGGGACACTTACAATGAGCAGTTCTTC.

The genes are TRBV12-3 or TRBV12-4 and TRBJ2-3; no definite D call. Trimming stripped 6 bases from V and 1 base from J, with 14 bases between. The CDR3 is 15 residues long. CDR3 in amino acids: CASSPPGAGTDTQYF. The CDR3 nucleotides read TGTGCCAGCAGCCCCCCCGGCGCCGGCACAGATACGCAGTATTTT.

J is TRBJ2-7 and V is TRBV12-3 or TRBV12-4; 7 nucleotides align to TRBD1. CDR3 size: 15 residues. V lost 0 bases and J lost 7; bases outside the gene matches: 9. CDR3 coding DNA: TGTGCCAGCAGTTTAGCTGTTACAGGGGCAAGGGAGCAGTACTTC. This gives the protein CASSLAVTGAREQYF.

This clonotype was found a few times. V and J are TRBV7-2 and TRBJ2-7, with 11 bases identical to TRBD2. The germline CDR1 and CDR2 sequences are SGHTA and FQGNSA. The CDR3 has 15 amino acids. Trimming took 5 bases from V and 3 from J; bases not matched to a gene: 6. CDR3 protein: CASSLRLAGFYEQYF. The CDR3 region has the DNA TGTGCCAGCAGCCTAAGACTAGCGGGATTCTACGAGCAGTACTTC.

This sequence joins TRBV10-3 and TRBJ2-7; 8 bases agree with TRBD2. Unmatched junction bases numbered 6, after V lost 3 bases and J lost 2 bases. The CDR3 totals 15 residues. Looked up from germline, CDR1 is ENHRY and CDR2 is SYGVKD. CDR3 protein: CAISDYREGPYEQYF. The CDR3 nucleotides read TGTGCCATCAGTGATTACCGGGAGGGTCCCTACGAGCAGTACTTC.

This clonotype was seen a few times. V and J are TRBV6-5 and TRBJ2-5; 8 positions agree with TRBD2. Germline CDR1 reads MNHEY; CDR2 reads SVGAGI. This CDR3 contains 13 residues. With V trimmed by 2 bases and J by 11 bases, 7 bases remained unmatched. The CDR3 nucleotides are TGTGCCAGCAGTTACAGCGGGGGACTCCCGCAGTACTTC. Protein product: CASSYSGGLPQYF.

V and J are TRBV28 and TRBJ2-7; D uncertain. V gave up 3 bases and J gave up 7 bases, with 10 bases separating them. The CDR3 is 12 residues long. Looked up from germline, CDR1 is MDHEN and CDR2 is SYDVKM. The DNA for the CDR3 is TGTGCCAGCAGTTTTTCCGTAAAGGAGCAGTACTTC. Protein sequence: CASSFSVKEQYF.

There are a few counts of this clonotype. The V gene is TRBV20-1, the J gene TRBJ2-1; D call uncertain. The CDR3 extends over 15 amino acids. The V and J ends lost 3 bases and 0 bases respectively, with 12 bases between them. Germline V gene lookup returns CDR1 DFQATT and CDR2 SNEGSKA (reference sequence). The CDR3: CSARSIESSYNEQFF. The CDR3 coding sequence is TGCAGTGCTAGGAGTATCGAGAGCTCCTACAATGAGCAGTTCTTC.

This clonotype was detected a few times. The CDR3 loop is CASSQSSTSGRIGETQYF. In DNA form, the CDR3 reads TGTGCCAGCAGCCAATCCTCGACTAGCGGGAGAATAGGGGAGACCCAGTACTTC. The V call is TRBV4-2, the J call TRBJ2-5; 12 positions match TRBD2. The trim removed 2 bases at V and 5 bases at J, leaving 12 bases unmatched. Per the germline V gene, CDR1 is LGHNA and CDR2 is YNFKEQ. The CDR3 extends over 18 amino acids.

The chain carries TRBV20-1 and TRBJ2-2; D gene ambiguous. Per germline, CDR1 DFQATT and CDR2 SNEGSKA (reference sequence). The CDR3 is made up of 13 amino acids. Trimming removed 3 bases at V and 4 bases at J, with 9 bases between. CDR3 nucleotides: TGCAGTGCTAGGTTCCCAGCCACCGGGGAGCTGTTTTTT. It translates to CSARFPATGELFF.

This chain uses TRBV7-4 with TRBJ2-1; TRBD1 matches at 10 bases. This CDR3 has 15 residues. V lost 7 bases, J lost 4 bases, and 7 bases stayed unmatched. CDR1 is SGHVT, CDR2 SQSDAQ, per germline. In DNA form, the CDR3 reads TGTGCCAGCATCACCGGACAGGGGGGGTACAATGAGCAGTTCTTC. It yields the protein CASITGQGGYNEQFF.

This clonotype was observed many times. This chain uses TRBV29-1 with TRBJ2-1, with D possibly matching TRBD2 (5 bases). Germline V CDR1 and CDR2: SQVTM, ANQGSEA. Trimming removed 4 bases at V and 5 bases at J, with 9 bases between. This CDR3 is 12 amino acids long. The CDR3 nucleotides are TGCAGCGTTGGGGGAGTCCACAATGAGCAGTTCTTC. It translates to CSVGGVHNEQFF.

The genes are TRBV20-1 and TRBJ2-1; D remains ambiguous. Germline V gene data show CDR1 as DFQATT and CDR2 as SNEGSKA (reference sequence). Trimming removed 0 bases from V and 0 bases from J, with 9 bases in between. The CDR3 contains 15 residues. The CDR3 is CSARELDSSYNEQFF. CDR3 nucleotide sequence: TGCAGTGCTAGAGAACTGGATAGCTCCTACAATGAGCAGTTCTTC.

The rearrangement joins TRBV2 to TRBJ2-3; 7 positions match TRBD2. The V segment lost 11 bases and the J segment 2 bases; nucleotides outside the gene matches: 25. Germline CDR1 is SNHLY and CDR2 is FYNNEI. The CDR3 has 19 residues. The CDR3 bases are TGTGCCTTCAGTCCCCGGTGGCGGCGGGTGGGACTAAACACAGATACGCAGTATTTT. Residues: CAFSPRWRRVGLNTDTQYF. The whole variable domain, remainder taken from reference TRBV2 and TRBJ2-3, is EPEVTQTPSHQVTQMGQEVILRCVPISNHLYFYWYRQILGQKVEFLVSFYNNEISEKSEIFDDQFSVERPDGSNFTLKIRSTKLEDSAMYFCAFSPRWRRVGLNTDTQYFGPGTRLTVL.

This sequence joins TRBV20-1 and TRBJ1-3; D is undetermined. The CDR3 length is 11 residues. In germline, CDR1 is DFQATT, CDR2 SNEGSKA (reference sequence). The germline V and J ends were trimmed by 0 bases and 11 bases, with 8 bases remaining between them. The CDR3 nucleotides are TGCAGTGCTAGAGATGGATGGGCCATATATTTT. Protein sequence: CSARDGWAIYF.